These 18 T cell receptor beta chains originate from one sample sequenced in a study of CD8 T cells in ankylosing spondylitis (dated by TCRdb to 2016 to 2017). Library creation used 5' RACE. Sequencing relied on an Illumina HiSeq 2500. TCRdb itself trimmed the public reads at Q25 with fastp, ran MiXCR and retained productive beta chains. Rows with a matching CDR3 protein are joined into one entry that keeps the most common DNA and genes. Here the sample has around 130,000 distinct CDR3 sequences; approximately 17% occur a single time. The ten largest clones take up about 30% of the sample. These receptors lack a known antigen. Study-wide conclusions, independent of this receptor: Blood from ankylosing spondylitis patients appeared to be characterized by a TCR beta motif composed of eight or nine highly homologous amino acid variants.

Sample: blood, either unsorted or a sorted T cell fraction (not recorded which). The receptors were sampled from a male donor with ankylosing spondylitis.

This clonotype was observed a few times. The rearrangement links TRBV12-3 or TRBV12-4 to TRBJ1-4, with D perhaps TRBD1 (5 bases). This CDR3 has 13 residues. V was trimmed by 6 bases and J by 12 bases, leaving 17 bases between them. Here the CDR3 reads CASRDRVASELFF. The CDR3, as DNA: TGTGCCAGCAGAGACAGAGTGGCGTCGGAACTGTTTTTT.

The chain uses TRBV24-1 and TRBJ2-1, with a weak D call TRBD1 (6 bases). V shed 7 bases and J shed 15 bases, with 24 bases lying between them. Germline lookup yields CDR1 KGHDR and CDR2 SFDVKD. This CDR3 contains 14 residues. The CDR3 DNA reads TGTGCCACCAGCTCTGGGGGCTCCCAAGAAATCCCGTTCTTC. Protein product: CATSSGGSQEIPFF.

The chain carries TRBV27 and TRBJ2-1, with 9 bases aligning to TRBD1. The germline V gene has CDR1 MNHEY and CDR2 SMNVEV (reference sequence). The CDR3 covers 17 residues. J was trimmed by 8 bases and V by 3 bases; bases with no gene match: 14. CDR3 sequence: CASSFYRGLGGSDEQFF. The DNA for the CDR3 is TGTGCCAGCAGTTTTTACAGGGGGCTTGGCGGCAGCGATGAGCAGTTCTTC.

This clonotype was seen only a few times. This chain connects TRBV9 to TRBJ2-7, with D possibly being TRBD2 (5 bases). Trimming stripped 0 bases from V and 0 bases from J, with 16 bases between. CDR1 and CDR2 from the germline V gene are SGDLS and YYNGEE. CDR3 size: 17 residues. As DNA, the CDR3 is TGTGCCAGCAGCGTAGGCGGAGGCGGGTCCGCCTCCTACGAGCAGTACTTC. Encoded protein: CASSVGGGGSASYEQYF.

This clonotype was seen only a few times. The CDR3 bases are TGCGCCAGCAGCCCGGGACTAGCGTCACGAGAGCAGTACTTC. Translation: CASSPGLASREQYF. V and J are TRBV4-1 and TRBJ2-7; 10 nucleotides match TRBD2. Germline values: CDR1 MGHRA, CDR2 YSYEKL. The CDR3 covers 14 residues. The V and J ends lost 4 bases and 7 bases, in that order; junction bases with no gene match: 7.

This clonotype was counted only a few times. This chain links TRBV4-1 with TRBJ2-2; 7 bases match TRBD2. Germline V lookup: CDR1 MGHRA, CDR2 YSYEKL. CDR3 length: 16 amino acids. Unmatched junction bases numbered 7, after V lost 1 base and J lost 5 bases. The CDR3 is CASSQVAGVGTGELFF. The DNA of the CDR3 is TGCGCCAGCAGCCAAGTCGCGGGGGTAGGGACCGGGGAGCTGTTTTTT.

The rearrangement links TRBV12-3 or TRBV12-4 to TRBJ2-6, with TRBD1 matching 10 bases. V lost 1 base and J lost 0; bases outside the gene matches: 9. The CDR3 covers 20 residues. CDR3 sequence: CASSLVPGQGGFSGANVLTF. CDR3 nucleotide sequence: TGTGCCAGCAGTTTAGTACCAGGACAGGGGGGATTCTCTGGGGCCAACGTCCTGACTTTC.

A few counts support this clonotype. The CDR3 DNA reads as TGTGCCTGGAGTGGGGTGATTGGACTAGATTACAATGAGCAGTTCTTC. Translated: CAWSGVIGLDYNEQFF. This chain joins TRBV30 and TRBJ2-1, with 7 bases aligning to TRBD2. From germline, CDR1 is GTSNPN and CDR2 SVGIG (reference sequence). This CDR3 contains 16 residues. J was trimmed by 4 bases and V by 1 base; bases with no gene match: 10.

This clonotype turned up a few times. DNA for the CDR3: TGTGCCAGCAGTTACCGGACAGGCTACGAGCAGTACTTC. It codes for CASSYRTGYEQYF. This chain connects TRBV6-5 to TRBJ2-7; 7 nucleotides match TRBD1. Germline V CDR1 and CDR2: MNHEY, SVGAGI. V dropped 2 bases and J dropped 3; count of bases not matched to a gene: 1. The CDR3 sequence is 13 residues long.

The V call is TRBV9, the J call TRBJ2-5, with D tentatively TRBD1 or TRBD2 (5 bases each). There are 14 residues in the CDR3. Germline V lookup: CDR1 SGDLS, CDR2 YYNGEE. Deletions cut 1 base from V and 7 bases from J, with 14 bases between. The CDR3, as DNA: TGTGCCAGCAGCGTAACTCGGGGCCGATGGACCCAGTACTTC. Translated: CASSVTRGRWTQYF. The full variable domain, with the rest looked up from reference TRBV9 and TRBJ2-5, is DSGVTQTPKHLITATGQRVTLRCSPRSGDLSVYWYQQSLDQGLQFLIQYYNGEERAKGNILERFSAQQFPDLHSELNLSSLELGDSALYFCASSVTRGRWTQYFGPGTRLLVL.

This clonotype was seen a few times. The rearrangement links TRBV10-3 to TRBJ2-7, with TRBD1 matching over 8 bases. The CDR3 contains 15 residues. V lost 5 bases, J lost 4 bases, and 10 bases stayed unmatched. CDR1 and CDR2 (germline): ENHRY, SYGVKD. In DNA, the CDR3 is TGTGCCATCAGTTTTTCGGGGACAGGAAATTACGAGCAGTACTTC. Protein sequence: CAISFSGTGNYEQYF.

The V call is TRBV7-9, the J call TRBJ2-3, with D possibly matching TRBD2 (6 bases). CDR1 is SEHNR and CDR2 is FQNEAQ in the germline V gene (reference sequence). The CDR3 sequence is 14 residues long. Trimming stripped 5 bases from V and 4 bases from J, with 13 bases between. CDR3 sequence reads: CASSEDRRADTQYF. The CDR3 DNA is TGTGCCAGCAGCGAGGATAGGAGGGCAGATACGCAGTATTTT.

This clonotype was observed a handful of times. The chain combines TRBV6-5 with TRBJ2-3; a possible D gene is TRBD2 (6 bases). Trimming took off 0 bases at V and 4 bases at J, with 17 bases between the two ends. The CDR3 is 17 amino acids. From germline, CDR1 is MNHEY and CDR2 SVGAGI. Here the CDR3 reads CASSYSSGLLRADTQYF. DNA for the CDR3: TGTGCCAGCAGTTACTCGTCGGGACTCCTTCGGGCAGATACGCAGTATTTT.

The V gene is TRBV7-8, the J gene TRBJ2-1; weak D call: TRBD2 (6 bases). This CDR3 has 15 residues. Germline loops: CDR1 SGHVS, CDR2 FQNEAQ. The germline V and J ends were trimmed by 5 bases and 9 bases, with 20 bases remaining between them. CDR3 amino acids: CASSPSVGGLFEQFF. In DNA form, the CDR3 reads TGTGCCAGCAGCCCGAGTGTCGGGGGACTTTTTGAGCAGTTCTTC.

The sample holds one count of this clonotype. The rearrangement links TRBV19 to TRBJ2-1, with 8 positions matching TRBD2. The CDR3 spans 15 residues. Germline V lookup: CDR1 LNHDA, CDR2 SQIVND (reference sequence). The junction had 5 bases not matched to a gene; V was cut back by 5 bases and J by 2 bases. The CDR3 DNA reads TGTGCCAGTAGTCTAACTAGCGGACCCTACAATGAGCAGTTCTTC. As protein: CASSLTSGPYNEQFF.

This clonotype was found a few times. This chain uses TRBV5-6 with TRBJ2-1; perhaps TRBD1 as D (5 bases). The V gene's germline CDR1 is SGHDT and CDR2 YYEEEE. The CDR3 spans 14 residues. V shed 3 bases and J shed 4 bases, with 11 bases lying between them. This CDR3 is CASSSYRYYNEQFF. In DNA form, the CDR3 reads TGTGCCAGCAGCTCGTACAGGTATTACAATGAGCAGTTCTTC.

The chain couples TRBV20-1 to TRBJ2-1; D is perhaps TRBD2 (6 bases). The CDR3 consists of 15 residues. In germline, CDR1 is DFQATT, CDR2 SNEGSKA (reference sequence). Trimming removed 1 base from V and 2 bases from J, with 12 bases in between. The CDR3: CSARGPGVAYNEQFF. The CDR3 DNA reads TGCAGTGCTAGAGGGCCGGGAGTAGCCTACAATGAGCAGTTCTTC.

This clonotype was observed a few times. This chain links TRBV28 with TRBJ2-5; D uncertain. The CDR3 totals 15 residues. Germline CDR1 MDHEN, CDR2 SYDVKM. Trimming shortened V by 2 bases and J by 3 bases, and 13 bases separated the two germline ends. In nucleotides, the CDR3 is TGTGCCAGCAGTTTAATCGTGAGAAGGAAAGAGACCCAGTACTTC. It specifies CASSLIVRRKETQYF.